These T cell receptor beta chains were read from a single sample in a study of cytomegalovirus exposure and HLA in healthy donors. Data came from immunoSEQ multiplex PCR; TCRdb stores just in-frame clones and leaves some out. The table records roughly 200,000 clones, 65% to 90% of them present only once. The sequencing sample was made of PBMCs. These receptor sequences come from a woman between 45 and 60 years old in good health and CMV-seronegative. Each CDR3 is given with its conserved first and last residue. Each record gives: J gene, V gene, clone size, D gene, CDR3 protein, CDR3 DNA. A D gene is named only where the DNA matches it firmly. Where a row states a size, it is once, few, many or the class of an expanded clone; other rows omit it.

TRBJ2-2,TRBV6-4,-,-,CASSDSRDGTGELFF,TGTGCCAGCAGTGACTCGAGGGATGGGACCGGGGAGCTGTTTTTT
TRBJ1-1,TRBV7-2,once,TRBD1,CASSGQTGRNTEAFF,TGTGCCAGCAGCGGCCAGACAGGGAGGAACACTGAAGCTTTCTTT
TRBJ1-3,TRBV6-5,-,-,CASSTGSGSGNTIYF,TGTGCCAGCAGTACAGGGTCTGGCTCTGGAAACACCATATATTTT
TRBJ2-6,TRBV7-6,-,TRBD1,CASSARDRGGSTSSGANVLTF,TGTGCCAGCAGCGCACGGGACAGGGGAGGCTCGACGTCCTCTGGGGCCAACGTCCTGACTTTC
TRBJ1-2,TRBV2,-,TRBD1,CASNSGTGNRGYTF,TGCGCCAGCAACTCGGGGACAGGGAACCGGGGCTACACCTTC
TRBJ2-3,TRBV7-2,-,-,CASSPIVTDTQYF,TGTGCCAGCAGCCCTATTGTCACAGATACGCAGTATTTT
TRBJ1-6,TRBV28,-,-,CASSLGGRNSPLHF,TGTGCCAGCAGTTTAGGAGGGAGGAATTCACCCCTCCACTTT
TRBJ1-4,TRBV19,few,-,CASSSAVASNEKLFF,TGTGCCAGTAGTTCAGCGGTGGCGTCGAATGAAAAACTGTTTTTT
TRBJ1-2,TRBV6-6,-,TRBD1,CASSPQGQVNYGYTF,TGTGCCAGCAGCCCACAGGGGCAGGTTAACTATGGCTACACCTTC
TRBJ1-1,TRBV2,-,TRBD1,CATRQGANTEAFF,TGTGCCACCCGACAGGGGGCAAACACTGAAGCTTTCTTT
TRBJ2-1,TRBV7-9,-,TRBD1,CASSIYRGVDYTYNEQFF,TGTGCCAGCAGCATTTACAGGGGGGTCGATTACACCTACAATGAGCAGTTCTTC
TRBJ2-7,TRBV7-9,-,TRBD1,CASSRTGTGSGYEQYF,TGTGCCAGCAGCCGAACCGGGACAGGGTCTGGATACGAGCAGTACTTC
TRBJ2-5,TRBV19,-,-,CASSPSTGLEQETQYF,TGTGCCAGTAGTCCGTCTACAGGGTTGGAGCAAGAGACCCAGTACTTC
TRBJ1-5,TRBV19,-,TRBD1,CASSTIDRGNSNQPQHF,TGTGCCAGTAGTACAATCGACAGGGGAAATAGCAATCAGCCCCAGCATTTT
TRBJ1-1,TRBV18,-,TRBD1,CASSPNPGGTEAFF,TGTGCCAGCTCACCAAACCCAGGGGGCACTGAAGCTTTCTTT
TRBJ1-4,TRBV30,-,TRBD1,CAWRLSRQGLFF,TGTGCCTGGAGACTCTCGAGACAGGGGCTGTTTTTT
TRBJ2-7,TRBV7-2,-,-,CASSLYSYEQYF,TGTGCCAGCAGCTTGTACAGCTACGAGCAGTACTTC
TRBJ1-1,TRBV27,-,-,CASSPPSAGNTEAFF,TGTGCCAGCAGTCCCCCTTCGGCGGGGAACACTGAAGCTTTCTTT
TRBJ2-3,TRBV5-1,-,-,CASSLGRAPDTQYF,TGCGCCAGCAGCTTGGGCAGGGCCCCAGATACGCAGTATTTT
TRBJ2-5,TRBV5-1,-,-,CASSFDRQETQYF,TGCGCCAGCAGCTTCGACAGGCAAGAGACCCAGTACTTC
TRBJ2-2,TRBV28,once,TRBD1,CASKGQARSGELFF,TGTGCCAGCAAGGGACAGGCGCGCAGCGGGGAGCTGTTTTTT
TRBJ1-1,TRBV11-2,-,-,CASSPVEGFGAEAFF,TGTGCCAGCAGCCCAGTGGAGGGCTTTGGGGCTGAAGCTTTCTTT
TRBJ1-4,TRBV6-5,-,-,CASSYSGRYEKLFF,TGTGCCAGCAGTTACTCGGGGCGGTATGAAAAACTGTTTTTT
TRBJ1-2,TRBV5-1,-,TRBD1,CASSLGGTGLGYGYTF,TGCGCCAGCAGCTTGGGCGGGACAGGGTTAGGCTATGGCTACACCTTC
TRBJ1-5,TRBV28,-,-,CASSLGGGGNQPQHF,TGTGCCAGCAGTTTGGGGGGGGGCGGCAATCAGCCCCAGCATTTT
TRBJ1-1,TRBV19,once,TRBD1,CASSIYETGGTEAFF,TGTGCCAGTAGTATTTACGAGACAGGGGGAACTGAAGCTTTCTTT
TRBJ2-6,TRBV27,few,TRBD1,CASALLGQGFSVDSGANVLTF,TGTGCCAGCGCATTGTTAGGACAGGGTTTTTCGGTAGATAGTGGGGCCAACGTCCTGACTTTC
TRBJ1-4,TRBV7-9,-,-,CASSLEGLRNEKLFF,TGTGCCAGCAGCTTAGAGGGGTTAAGGAATGAAAAACTGTTTTTT
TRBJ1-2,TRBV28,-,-,CASSLTPGSYTF,TGTGCCAGCAGTCTGACTCCCGGCAGCTACACCTTC
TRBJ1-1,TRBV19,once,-,CASSRGNTEAFF,TGTGCCAGTAGTAGAGGAAACACTGAAGCTTTCTTT
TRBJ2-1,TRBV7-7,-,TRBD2,CASSSGLARYNEQFF,TGTGCCAGCAGCTCGGGACTAGCGAGGTACAATGAGCAGTTCTTC
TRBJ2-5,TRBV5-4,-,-,CASSLASQETQYF,TGTGCCAGCAGCTTGGCTTCCCAAGAGACCCAGTACTTC
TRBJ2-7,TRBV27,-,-,CASSLLGGEQYF,TGTGCCAGCAGTTTATTAGGGGGCGAGCAGTACTTC
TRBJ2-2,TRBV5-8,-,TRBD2,CASVYILAVGTGELFF,TGTGCCAGCGTTTACATACTAGCGGTCGGAACCGGGGAGCTGTTTTTT
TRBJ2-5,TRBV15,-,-,CATRRGEETQYF,TGTGCCACCAGACGGGGAGAAGAGACCCAGTACTTC
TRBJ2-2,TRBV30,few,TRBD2,CASGGARTANTGELFF,TGTGCCTCCGGGGGGGCCAGGACCGCGAACACCGGGGAGCTGTTTTTT
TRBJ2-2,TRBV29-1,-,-,CSIRVEAGELFF,TGCAGCATCAGGGTAGAGGCCGGGGAGCTGTTTTTT
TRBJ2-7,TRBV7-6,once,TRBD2,CASSLEGREGLRYEQYF,TGTGCCAGCAGCTTAGAGGGGCGGGAGGGCCTCCGATACGAGCAGTACTTC
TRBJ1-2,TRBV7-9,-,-,CSSSSTGSRRIVYGYTF,TGTTCCAGCAGCTCTACAGGGAGTCGCAGGATCGTCTATGGCTACACCTTC
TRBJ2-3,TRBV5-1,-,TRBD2,CASSWTSGRDTQYF,TGCGCCAGCAGCTGGACTAGCGGGAGAGATACGCAGTATTTT
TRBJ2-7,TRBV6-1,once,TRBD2,CASRREDYEQYF,TGTGCCAGCAGACGGGAGGACTACGAGCAGTACTTC
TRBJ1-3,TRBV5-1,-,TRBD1,CASSRGAQGQASGNTIYF,TGCGCCAGCAGCCGGGGGGCCCAGGGACAGGCCTCTGGAAACACCATATATTTT
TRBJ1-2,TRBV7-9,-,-,CSSSLGSPGYTF,TGTTCCAGCAGCTTAGGGAGTCCAGGCTACACCTTC
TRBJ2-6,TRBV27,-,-,CASTPNGANVLTF,TGTGCCAGTACCCCTAACGGGGCCAACGTCCTGACTTTC
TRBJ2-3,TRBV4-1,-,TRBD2,CASSQGPSGSSTDTQYF,TGCGCCAGCAGCCAAGGCCCTAGCGGGAGTTCGACAGATACGCAGTATTTT
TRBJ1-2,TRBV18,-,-,CASSLRVLDGYTF,TGTGCCAGCTCGCTCAGGGTCTTGGATGGCTACACCTTC
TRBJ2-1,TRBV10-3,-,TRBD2,CATGLGKQFF,TGTGCCACCGGACTAGGGAAGCAGTTCTTC
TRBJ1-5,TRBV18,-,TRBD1,CASSPRQGDQPQHF,TGTGCCAGCTCACCACGACAGGGGGATCAGCCCCAGCATTTT
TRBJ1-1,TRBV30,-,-,CAWSTPGSKNTEAFF,TGTGCCTGGAGTACCCCGGGGAGCAAGAACACTGAAGCTTTCTTT
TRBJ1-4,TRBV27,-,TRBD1,CASLETGSRTNEKLFF,TGTGCCAGCCTTGAGACAGGGAGTCGCACTAATGAAAAACTGTTTTTT
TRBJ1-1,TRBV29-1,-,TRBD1,CSVFGFRTGLAETFF,TGCAGCGTTTTCGGGTTTAGGACAGGGCTGGCTGAAACTTTCTTT
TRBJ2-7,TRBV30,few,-,CAWKSNYYEQYF,TGTGCCTGGAAGTCGAACTACTACGAGCAGTACTTC
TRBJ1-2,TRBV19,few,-,CASSNNLAGASTYNYGYTF,TGTGCCAGTAGTAACAATCTCGCGGGAGCAAGTACTTATAACTATGGCTACACCTTC
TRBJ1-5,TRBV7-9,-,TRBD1,CASSLGTGENQPQHF,TGTGCCAGCAGCCTCGGGACAGGGGAGAATCAGCCCCAGCATTTT
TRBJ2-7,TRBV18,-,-,CASSPSSYEQYF,TGTGCCAGCTCACCTAGCTCCTACGAGCAGTACTTC